This T cell receptor (beta chain) is drawn from a study of T cells in Graves' hyperthyroidism and ophthalmopathy. Findings of the study overall: Separating ophthalmopathy from stable hyperthyroidism was achieved by a 13 V-J model.

Note on this clonotype: What it binds is unknown. A much larger clone sits a single nucleotide away, making a read error possible.

Among ophthalmopathy patients, the Clinical Activity Score reached at least 3, the NOSPECS grade reached at least 4, and duration remained under 3 months. Lactation, pregnancy, other autoimmune disease or uncontrolled infection excluded patients. Each diagnosis drew on symptoms, thyroxine, TRAb, thyroid ultrasound and orbital computed tomography findings. TCR beta CDR3 regions were amplified from RNA transcripts. The HTBI primer set was used in a first-round RT-PCR of the TCR CDR3. TCRdb ran MiXCR on the multiplex PCR reads and lists one entry per CDR3 protein. Among fewer than 750,000 distinct CDR3 sequences, about 14% were seen once, and the ten largest hold roughly an eighth. The sample consisted of blood. This TCR came from a woman between 45 and 60 years old with Graves' ophthalmopathy.

The CDR3 region is CASNLAGSTGELFF. The CDR3 nucleotides read TGTGCCAGCAACCTTGCGGGGAGCACCGGGGAGCTGTTTTTT. V usage is TRBV28 and J usage is TRBJ2-2, with a possible D match to TRBD2 (6 bases). The length of the CDR3 is 14 residues. In germline, CDR1 is MDHEN, CDR2 SYDVKM. Trimming cost V 7 bases and J 4 bases, with 13 bases left between them.